This T cell receptor beta chain was recovered during a study of CD8 T cells in Susac syndrome. Germline V gene lookup returns CDR1 GTSNPN and CDR2 SVGIG (reference sequence). This CDR3 has 14 amino acids. V shed 3 bases and J 1 base; nucleotides not matched to a gene: 5. An input of about 0.45 to 1 ug of RNA was subjected to reverse transcription using random hexamers. One entry per CDR3 protein, called by TCRdb with MiXCR from the immunoSEQ multiplex PCR reads. Among approximately 190,000 distinct CDR3 sequences, 85% to 95% were seen once, and the ten largest hold approximately 0.15%. Material for sequencing was CD8+ T cells from PBMCs. The sequence was obtained from a human donor with Susac syndrome. The rearrangement uses TRBV30 and TRBJ2-5, with 7 positions matching TRBD2. In DNA, the CDR3 is TGTGCCTGGAGGGGCCGGGGGGTCCAAGAGACCCAGTACTTC. This encodes CAWRGRGVQETQYF.